A single sample gave rise to the 29 T cell receptor beta chains below, sequenced in a study of T cell responses to AZD1222 COVID-19 vaccine. The data were produced by immunoSEQ multiplex PCR, yet TCRdb's version contains in-frame clones alone and is incomplete. Of some 150,000 clones listed, around 85% were seen once; the top ten hold about 8%. Sequencing used peripheral blood, obtained on day 0 of AZD1222 vaccination. The source is an adult in good health.

This chain uses TRBV7-8 with TRBJ1-2; 7 nucleotides match TRBD1. The J segment lost 7 bases and the V segment lost 5 bases, leaving 4 bases of the junction unmatched. This CDR3 region has 12 residues. Germline CDR1 SGHVS, CDR2 FQNEAQ. CDR3 residues: CASSRDSGGYTF. The CDR3 DNA follows: TGTGCCAGCAGCCGGGACAGTGGTGGCTACACCTTC.

This clone has a single count. The rearrangement links TRBV29-1 to TRBJ1-2; D is undetermined. The V end lost 8 bases, the J end lost 4 bases, and 14 bases lay between the germline ends. Germline CDR1 reads SQVTM; CDR2 reads ANQGSEA. This CDR3 region has 12 residues. The CDR3 loop is CSTRTASYGYTF. CDR3 sequence (DNA): TGCAGCACCCGAACAGCCAGCTATGGCTACACCTTC.

V and J are TRBV15 and TRBJ2-7; the match to TRBD2 covers 12 bases. Unmatched junction bases numbered 15, after V lost 3 bases and J lost 3 bases. Germline V lookup: CDR1 LNHNV, CDR2 YYDKDF (reference sequence). The CDR3 covers 19 residues. The CDR3 spells CATSSAYPGLAGPYYEQYF. CDR3 coding DNA: TGTGCCACCAGCAGTGCTTATCCGGGACTAGCGGGTCCGTACTACGAGCAGTACTTC.

This clone was picked up a small number of times. This chain connects TRBV6-6 to TRBJ2-1, with 11 bases that match TRBD2. The CDR3 runs to 16 residues. Germline CDR1 MNHNY, CDR2 SVGAGI (reference sequence). Trimming at V came to 2 bases and at J to 7 bases, leaving 7 bases not matched to a gene. CDR3 loop: CASSYTTSGICNEQFF. For the CDR3, the DNA is TGTGCCAGCAGTTACACGACTAGCGGGATATGTAATGAGCAGTTCTTC.

This chain links TRBV19 with TRBJ1-2, with D possibly TRBD1 on 6 matching bases. Between the trimmed V and J ends, which lost 4 bases and 7 bases, there was a span of 16 bases. This CDR3 comprises 14 residues. Germline CDR1 reads LNHDA; CDR2 reads SQIVND (reference sequence). The CDR3 is CASSRQQGSRGYTF. The DNA for the CDR3 is TGTGCCAGTAGTAGGCAACAGGGAAGTCGTGGCTACACCTTC. Filled out from reference TRBV19 and TRBJ1-2, the complete variable domain reads DGGITQSPKYLFRKEGQNVTLSCEQNLNHDAMYWYRQDPGQGLRLIYYSQIVNDFQKGDIAEGYSVSREKKESFPLTVTSAQKNPTAFYLCASSRQQGSRGYTFGSGTRLTVV.

This clone was recorded once. The chain carries TRBV4-1 and TRBJ2-5; 7 nucleotides match TRBD1. This CDR3 has 17 amino acids. Germline V gene lookup returns CDR1 MGHRA and CDR2 YSYEKL. Unmatched junction bases numbered 9, after V lost 2 bases and J lost 0 bases. CDR3 nucleotides: TGCGCCAGCAGCCAACCCGGACAGGAATCGGACCAAGAGACCCAGTACTTC. Translating gives CASSQPGQESDQETQYF.

The CDR3 region is CASSLGQGNEQFF. For the CDR3, the DNA is TGTGCCAGCAGTTTAGGTCAGGGCAATGAGCAGTTCTTC. The chain employs TRBV27 and TRBJ2-1, with D possibly matching TRBD1 (5 bases). Germline V lookup: CDR1 MNHEY, CDR2 SMNVEV (reference sequence). The V end lost 2 bases, the J end lost 6 bases, and 8 bases lay between the germline ends. The CDR3 runs 13 residues.

The V gene is TRBV7-9, the J gene TRBJ2-4; either TRBD1 or TRBD2 may supply D (5 bases each). The V gene lost 1 base and the J gene lost 5 bases, with 15 bases spanning the gap. Germline V gene lookup returns CDR1 SEHNR and CDR2 FQNEAQ (reference sequence). The CDR3 consists of 16 residues. The CDR3 region has the DNA TGTGCCAGCAGCTTAGGGATTGGGGGTGCCGAAAACATTCAGTACTTC. It translates to CASSLGIGGAENIQYF.

The DNA of the CDR3 is TGTGCCACCCACAGAGCGGAGACCCAGTACTTC. This encodes CATHRAETQYF. The rearrangement joins TRBV6-5 to TRBJ2-5; D is uncertain. CDR1 and CDR2 from the germline V gene are MNHEY and SVGAGI. V gave up 10 bases and J gave up 5 bases, with 11 bases separating them. CDR3 length equals 11 residues.

The chain employs TRBV6-5 and TRBJ2-7; 7 bases agree with TRBD1. The CDR3 totals 15 residues. V shed 2 bases and J 3 bases; nucleotides not matched to a gene: 7. CDR1 and CDR2 (germline): MNHEY, SVGAGI. CDR3 protein: CASSYVLGQNYEQYF. DNA of the CDR3: TGTGCCAGCAGTTACGTTCTGGGACAGAACTACGAGCAGTACTTC.

CDR3 region: CASSVLGDSPEAFF. For the CDR3, the DNA is TGTGCCAGCAGCGTCTTGGGGGATAGCCCTGAAGCTTTCTTT. The J gene is TRBJ1-1, the V gene TRBV9; D may be TRBD1 (5 bases). The V and J ends lost 2 bases and 6 bases respectively, with 14 bases between them. The germline V gene has CDR1 SGDLS and CDR2 YYNGEE. This CDR3 has 14 residues.

This clone was counted a single time. This chain connects TRBV4-2 to TRBJ2-5; a possible D gene is TRBD2 (7 bases). Germline V gives CDR1 LGHNA, CDR2 YNFKEQ. Between the trimmed V and J ends, which lost 0 bases and 7 bases, there was a span of 9 bases. The CDR3 has 13 residues. The CDR3 region has the DNA TGTGCCAGCAGCCAAGATAGGGGGGGGACCCAGTACTTC. Protein product: CASSQDRGGTQYF.

Comment on this clone: Additional DNA sequences in this sample encode the identical CDR3. This chain uses TRBV5-6 with TRBJ2-7; perhaps TRBD1 as D (6 bases). The CDR3 consists of 12 residues. Trimming removed 2 bases from V and 4 bases from J, with 7 bases in between. Germline V gene sequence: CDR1 SGHDT, CDR2 YYEEEE. The CDR3 nucleotides are TGTGCCAGCAGCTTCACAGGGTACGAGCAGTACTTC. Translated: CASSFTGYEQYF. Looking up the rest from reference TRBV5-6 and TRBJ2-7 gives the full variable domain: DAGVTQSPTHLIKTRGQQVTLRCSPKSGHDTVSWYQQALGQGPQFIFQYYEEEERQRGNFPDRFSGHQFPNYSSELNVNALLLGDSALYLCASSFTGYEQYFGPGTRLTVT.

The V call is TRBV9, the J call TRBJ2-3, with 14 bases that match TRBD2. The ends lost 4 bases at V and 3 bases at J; junction bases unmatched: 7. There are 17 residues in the CDR3. Germline V gives CDR1 SGDLS, CDR2 YYNGEE. The CDR3: CASSLTRTSGGTDTQYF. The CDR3 coding sequence is TGTGCCAGCAGCCTAACAAGGACTAGCGGGGGGACAGATACGCAGTATTTT.

The V call is TRBV6-5, the J call TRBJ2-7, with 8 bases that match TRBD2. Germline CDR1 is MNHEY and CDR2 is SVGAGI. This CDR3 spans 13 amino acids. J gave up 3 bases and V 8 bases, and 6 bases lay outside the gene matches. The CDR3 region is CASGAGTSYEQYF. In nucleotides, the CDR3 is TGTGCCAGCGGGGCCGGGACTAGCTACGAGCAGTACTTC.

The chain combines TRBV11-3 with TRBJ2-7, with TRBD1 as a possible D gene (5 bases). Germline loops: CDR1 SGHNT, CDR2 YENEEA. Trimming pared 2 bases from V and 2 bases from J, leaving 7 bases between. CDR3 length equals 13 residues. The CDR3 loop is CASSLSGTYEQYF. In nucleotides, the CDR3 is TGTGCCAGCAGCTTATCAGGGACCTACGAGCAGTACTTC.

The chain employs TRBV4-1 and TRBJ1-5, with D hard to call. This CDR3 is built from 15 residues. Germline V gene lookup returns CDR1 MGHRA and CDR2 YSYEKL. V lost 1 base, J lost 0 bases, and 7 bases lay in between. The CDR3 coding sequence is TGCGCCAGCAGCCAAGGGGGTGGTAGCAATCAGCCCCAGCATTTT. Encoded protein: CASSQGGGSNQPQHF.

V usage is TRBV6-6 and J usage is TRBJ1-1, with TRBD1 matching over 10 bases. The CDR3 loop spans 20 amino acids. V trimming: 5 bases; J trimming: 4 bases; junction bases outside the gene matches: 22. CDR1 and CDR2 from the germline V gene are MNHNY and SVGAGI (reference sequence). The CDR3 DNA follows: TGTGCCAGCAGTCCCTCGGCGGTTATGTGGGGACAGGGGTCCGGCACTGAAGCTTTCTTT. Its protein is CASSPSAVMWGQGSGTEAFF.

Worth noting for this clone: Additional DNA sequences in this sample encode the identical CDR3. The V and J genes are TRBV6-5 and TRBJ1-6; D unclear. The CDR3 consists of 12 residues. V lost 7 bases and J 3 bases, leaving 4 bases between the germline ends. The germline CDR1 and CDR2 sequences are MNHEY and SVGAGI. The CDR3 coding sequence is TGTGCCAGCACGGACTATAATTCACCCCTCCACTTT. It specifies CASTDYNSPLHF.

This clone is classed as medium-sized (0.01 to 0.1%). The V call is TRBV5-1, the J call TRBJ1-1, with D possibly TRBD1 on 6 matching bases. V lost 0 bases, J lost 8 bases, and 11 bases lay in between. The CDR3 has 13 residues. The germline V gene encodes CDR1 SGHRS and CDR2 YFSETQ. This CDR3 is CASSLETGTEAFF. CDR3 coding DNA: TGCGCCAGCAGCTTGGAGACCGGGACAGAAGCTTTCTTT.

The chain recombines TRBV9 with TRBJ2-3; no clear D. The germline V and J ends were trimmed by 1 base and 2 bases, with 8 bases remaining between them. This CDR3 has 14 residues. From germline, CDR1 is SGDLS and CDR2 YYNGEE. DNA of the CDR3: TGTGCCAGCAGCGTAAGGAGTAACACAGATACGCAGTATTTT. Encoded protein: CASSVRSNTDTQYF.

V gene TRBV19 combines with J gene TRBJ1-1; no definite D call. The CDR3 runs to 13 residues. V was clipped by 4 bases and J by 2 bases, with 8 bases between them. Germline loops: CDR1 LNHDA, CDR2 SQIVND (reference sequence). The CDR3 here is CASSTSLNTEAFF. The CDR3 bases are TGTGCCAGTAGTACCTCACTTAACACTGAAGCTTTCTTT.

This chain uses TRBV7-9 with TRBJ2-7; 12 bases line up with TRBD2. This CDR3 spans 15 amino acids. Germline V gene data show CDR1 as SEHNR and CDR2 as FQNEAQ (reference sequence). The trim removed 2 bases at V and 6 bases at J, leaving 5 bases unmatched. CDR3 in DNA: TGTGCCAGCAGCTTATGGCTAGCGGGAGGGGGCGAGCAGTACTTC. Amino acids: CASSLWLAGGGEQYF.

This clone was seen a single time. The CDR3 coding sequence is TGTGCCAGCAGGGGGACTAGCGGTTACAATGAGCAGTTCTTC. Protein product: CASRGTSGYNEQFF. This rearrangement joins TRBV2 to TRBJ2-1; 11 bases are shared with TRBD2. Germline V gene lookup returns CDR1 SNHLY and CDR2 FYNNEI. Trimming took 6 bases from V and 4 from J; bases not matched to a gene: 2. The CDR3 consists of 14 residues.

The chain joins TRBV3-1 (or the pseudogene TRBV3-2) to TRBJ1-6, with D possibly TRBD1 on 5 matching bases. This CDR3 is built from 16 residues. Germline lookup yields CDR1 LGHDT and CDR2 YNNKEL (reference sequence). V gave up 1 base and J gave up 10 bases, with 17 bases separating them. In DNA form, the CDR3 reads TGTGCCAGCAGCCAAGTAGGTGCGGGGGGGAACTCACCCCTCCACTTT. Its translation is CASSQVGAGGNSPLHF.

The DNA for the CDR3 is TGTGCCAGCAGCTTGGAGGGGCGGGAGAGCTCCTATAATTCACCCCTCCACTTT. Protein: CASSLEGRESSYNSPLHF. This chain connects TRBV5-8 to TRBJ1-6; D possibly corresponds to TRBD1 (5 bases). The CDR3 loop spans 18 amino acids. Germline V gives CDR1 SGHTS, CDR2 YDEGEE. Trimming took 0 bases from V and 0 from J, leaving 13 bases between them.

This chain connects TRBV19 to TRBJ2-1, with D perhaps matching TRBD1 (5 bases). The CDR3 contains 15 residues. V was trimmed by 6 bases and J by 6 bases, leaving 18 bases between them. The germline V gene has CDR1 LNHDA and CDR2 SQIVND (reference sequence). CDR3 protein: CASSMTVGIGNEQFF. The DNA for the CDR3 is TGTGCCAGTAGCATGACAGTGGGGATAGGCAATGAGCAGTTCTTC.

The V and J genes are TRBV19 and TRBJ2-5, with D maybe TRBD1 (6 bases). Per germline, CDR1 LNHDA and CDR2 SQIVND (reference sequence). The CDR3 has 15 amino acids. The V and J ends lost 3 bases and 2 bases respectively, with 13 bases between them. The CDR3 sequence: CASSITGHLQETQYF. The DNA of the CDR3 is TGTGCCAGTAGTATTACGGGACATTTACAAGAGACCCAGTACTTC.

CDR3 protein: CASIRDRETDTQYF. The DNA of the CDR3 is TGTGCCAGCATCCGGGACAGGGAAACAGATACGCAGTATTTT. The chain recombines TRBV2 with TRBJ2-3, with TRBD1 identical over 9 bases. This CDR3 spans 14 amino acids. CDR1 SNHLY and CDR2 FYNNEI come from the germline V gene. V trimming: 7 bases; J trimming: 3 bases; junction bases outside the gene matches: 5.